The entry below gives a single T cell receptor beta chain sequence along with its context. No antigen is known for it. Clones were read by immunoSEQ multiplex PCR, and TCRdb kept only the in-frame ones, dropping some. The table has around 28,000 clones, 80% seen once. The data derive from a study of early stage breast cancer tumors. Across the whole study: Average read coverage per sample was approximately 10-fold.

The CDR3 is made up of 15 amino acids. Germline CDR1 MNHEY, CDR2 SMNVEV (reference sequence). Trimming cost V 6 bases and J 5 bases; bases outside gene matches: 13. Whole-study findings and limits: Enriched TCRB sequences shared across patients were mostly commonly generated sequences. Compared with adjacent normal breast, tumors showed about 2.5-fold denser, more clonal T cells.

V usage is TRBV27 and J usage is TRBJ2-7; 7 bases line up with TRBD2. The TCR sequence derives from a person in their sixties or seventies with breast cancer. The sequenced sample consisted of blood. The CDR3 DNA reads TGTGCCAGCAGACGCCTAGGGGAGGGCCAGAACGAGCAGTACTTC. The encoded protein is CASRRLGEGQNEQYF.